The rows below give T cell receptor beta chains drawn from one sample of a study of vaccination and CD4 T cells after COVID-19. Their specific antigens are unknown. In TCRdb, the PCR reads were re-called with MiXCR into one record per CDR3 protein. Of 9,500 to 12,000 distinct CDR3 sequences listed, approximately 60% are singletons. The sequenced sample consisted of CD4+ T cells from blood, cultured in vitro. These receptors all come from a human donor who had recovered from COVID-19. The CDR3 runs from the conserved cysteine through the conserved F or W. The D gene is left open where the match is weak. Only part of the rows carry a size: once, few, many, or a class if the clone is expanded.

d_gene	v_gene	len	abundance	j_gene	CDR3aa	CDR3nt
TRBD1	TRBV10-3	14	.	TRBJ2-7	CAISNDRVSYEQYF	TGTGCCATCAGTAATGACAGGGTATCCTACGAGCAGTACTTC
.	TRBV30	13	.	TRBJ1-5	CAWSGDRDQPQHF	TGTGCCTGGAGTGGAGACCGCGATCAGCCCCAGCATTTT
TRBD1	TRBV6-2/TRBV6-3	12	.	TRBJ1-2	CASSDRGYGYTF	TGTGCCAGCAGTGACAGGGGCTATGGCTACACCTTC
.	TRBV6-1	15	large	TRBJ1-5	CASSTRPFQDQPQHF	TGTGCCAGCAGTACGCGACCGTTCCAGGATCAGCCCCAGCATTTT
TRBD1	TRBV6-1	14	few	TRBJ2-3	CASSVGQGGDTQYF	TGTGCCAGCAGTGTTGGACAGGGTGGAGATACGCAGTATTTT
.	TRBV2	12	few	TRBJ2-3	CASSEEADTQYF	TGTGCCAGCAGTGAGGAGGCAGATACGCAGTATTTT
.	TRBV19	15	.	TRBJ1-1	CASSIGGGRNTEAFF	TGTGCCAGTAGTATTGGCGGGGGGAGGAACACTGAAGCTTTCTTT
.	TRBV28	13	.	TRBJ1-1	CASSSRRNTEAFF	TGTGCCAGCAGTTCTAGGCGGAACACTGAAGCTTTCTTT
.	TRBV20-1	15	.	TRBJ2-1	CSAPRGVSTRNEQFF	TGCAGTGCCCCAAGAGGAGTCTCCACACGCAATGAGCAGTTCTTC
TRBD2	TRBV27	16	.	TRBJ2-7	CASSSAGGVGSYEQYF	TGTGCCAGCAGTTCGGCGGGAGGAGTGGGATCCTACGAGCAGTACTTC
.	TRBV6-1	18	.	TRBJ1-5	CASRWSGVAAYSNQPQHF	TGTGCCAGCAGATGGTCCGGGGTCGCGGCGTATAGCAATCAGCCCCAGCATTTT
.	TRBV24-1	15	few	TRBJ1-5	CATSAGREDNQPQHF	TGTGCCACCAGTGCTGGGAGGGAAGACAATCAGCCCCAGCATTTT
TRBD1	TRBV12-3/TRBV12-4	14	.	TRBJ1-2	CASSLGTGEDGYTF	TGTGCCAGCAGTTTAGGGACAGGCGAGGATGGCTACACCTTC
.	TRBV6-5	10	.	TRBJ1-1	CASSYSGAFF	TGTGCCAGCAGTTACTCGGGTGCTTTCTTT
.	TRBV20-1	13	few	TRBJ1-2	CSARDSSNYGYTF	TGCAGTGCTAGAGACTCATCGAACTATGGCTACACCTTC
.	TRBV12-3/TRBV12-4	14	few	TRBJ1-2	CASSPQGSLYGYTF	TGTGCCAGCAGCCCCCAGGGATCTCTATATGGCTACACCTTC
.	TRBV20-1	14	few	TRBJ1-1	CSARAPDRNTEAFF	TGCAGTGCCCGAGCCCCGGACAGGAACACTGAAGCTTTCTTT
TRBD1	TRBV9	15	.	TRBJ1-6	CASSDAGTGHSPLHF	TGTGCCAGCAGCGACGCCGGGACAGGGCATTCACCCCTCCACTTT
.	TRBV28	15	.	TRBJ1-5	CASSPPGYSNQPQHF	TGTGCCAGCAGTCCGCCCGGTTATAGCAATCAGCCCCAGCATTTT
.	TRBV14	13	.	TRBJ2-7	CASSHRVGYEQYF	TGTGCCAGCAGCCACCGAGTGGGATACGAGCAGTACTTC
TRBD1	TRBV7-9	14	.	TRBJ1-2	CASSFTGALGGYTF	TGTGCCAGCAGCTTCACAGGGGCCTTGGGTGGCTACACCTTC
TRBD2	TRBV7-2	18	.	TRBJ2-1	CASSLAISGMVSYNEQFF	TGTGCCAGCAGCTTGGCGATTAGCGGGATGGTCTCCTACAATGAGCAGTTCTTC